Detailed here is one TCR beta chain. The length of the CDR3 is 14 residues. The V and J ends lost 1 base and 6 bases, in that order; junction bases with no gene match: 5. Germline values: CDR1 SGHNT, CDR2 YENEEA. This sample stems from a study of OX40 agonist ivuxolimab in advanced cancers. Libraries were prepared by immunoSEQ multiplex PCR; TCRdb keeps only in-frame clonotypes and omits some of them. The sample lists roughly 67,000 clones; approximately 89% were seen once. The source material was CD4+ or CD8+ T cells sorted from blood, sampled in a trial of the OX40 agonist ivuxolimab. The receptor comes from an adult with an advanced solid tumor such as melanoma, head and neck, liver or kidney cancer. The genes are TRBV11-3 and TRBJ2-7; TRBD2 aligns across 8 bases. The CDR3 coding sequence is TGTGCCAGCAGCTTAGCGGGGGGGCCTTTCGAGCAGTACTTC. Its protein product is CASSLAGGPFEQYF. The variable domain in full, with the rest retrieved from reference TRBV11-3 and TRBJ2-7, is EAGVVQSPRYKIIEKKQPVAFWCNPISGHNTLYWYLQNLGQGPELLIRYENEEAVDDSQLPKDRFSAERLKGVDSTLKIQPAELGDSAVYLCASSLAGGPFEQYFGPGTRLTVT.